These 17 T cell receptor beta chains came from one sample sequenced in a study of cytomegalovirus exposure and HLA in healthy donors. Sequencing was performed with immunoSEQ multiplex PCR; in TCRdb, only in-frame clones are kept and a portion is missing. Seen here are 250,000 to 400,000 clones, roughly 87% observed once, and the top ten hold around 0.96%. Sequencing was performed on PBMCs. These receptors all stem from a man aged 30 to 45 in good health and CMV-seronegative.

This clone was recorded once. CDR3 coding DNA: TGTGCCACCAGCAGAGATCTAGTCGTCTCCTACGAGCAGTACTTC. Translated, it gives CATSRDLVVSYEQYF. The chain links TRBV15 to TRBJ2-7; D is undetermined. CDR1 and CDR2 (germline): LNHNV, YYDKDF (reference sequence). The CDR3 is 15 residues long. V lost 0 bases to trimming and J lost 0 bases, with 9 bases between them. The entire variable domain, with the rest obtained from reference TRBV15 and TRBJ2-7, is as follows: DAMVIQNPRYQVTQFGKPVTLSCSQTLNHNVMYWYQQKSSQAPKLLFHYYDKDFNNEADTPDNFQSRRPNTSFCFLDIRSPGLGDTAMYLCATSRDLVVSYEQYFGPGTRLTVT.

The CDR3 protein is CASIKEQGRQPQHF. The CDR3 bases are TGTGCCAGCATTAAGGAACAGGGCCGTCAGCCCCAGCATTTT. This chain joins TRBV6-1 and TRBJ1-5; D may be TRBD1 (6 bases). CDR3 length equals 14 residues. Germline-derived CDR1 and CDR2 are MNHNS and SASEGT. Trimming stripped 7 bases from V and 6 bases from J, with 16 bases between.

V usage is TRBV6-6 and J usage is TRBJ1-2, with unresolved D. CDR3 length equals 11 residues. V shed 7 bases and J shed 1 base, with 4 bases lying between them. From germline, CDR1 is MNHNY and CDR2 SVGAGI (reference sequence). The DNA of the CDR3 is TGTGCCAGCACCGGTAACTATGGCTACACCTTC. Translated, it gives CASTGNYGYTF.

The V gene is TRBV6-5, the J gene TRBJ2-7, with TRBD1 matching 11 bases. CDR1 and CDR2 (germline): MNHEY, SVGAGI. The CDR3 is 15 amino acids. The ends lost 4 bases at V and 1 base at J; junction bases unmatched: 3. As DNA, the CDR3 is TGTGCCAGCAGTTCGGGACAGGGGGTATCCTACGAGCAGTACTTC. It yields the protein CASSSGQGVSYEQYF.

This chain uses TRBV10-2 with TRBJ2-7, with 9 bases matching TRBD2. The CDR3 length is 15 residues. Germline CDR1 reads WSHSY; CDR2 reads SAAADI. V was pared by 6 bases and J by 0 bases, with 6 bases of the junction left unmatched. The CDR3 spells CASRDNSGGSYEQYF. The DNA for the CDR3 is TGCGCCAGCAGGGACAATAGCGGGGGCTCCTACGAGCAGTACTTC.

J is TRBJ2-4 and V is TRBV5-4; the D gene is possibly TRBD1 (5 bases). V lost 4 bases and J lost 0, with 14 bases in between. There are 16 residues in the CDR3. Germline CDR1 and CDR2: SGHNT and YYREEE (reference sequence). CDR3 sequence: CASSRSRDLAKNIQYF. DNA of the CDR3: TGTGCCAGCAGCCGGAGCAGGGATTTAGCCAAAAACATTCAGTACTTC.

The chain employs TRBV19 and TRBJ1-2; D may be TRBD1 (5 bases). The CDR3 covers 15 residues. CDR1 is LNHDA, CDR2 SQIVND, per germline (reference sequence). Trimming pared 7 bases from V and 1 base from J, leaving 16 bases between. Here the CDR3 reads CASTTPRGDNYGYTF. Here the CDR3 DNA reads TGTGCCAGTACCACCCCGCGGGGGGATAACTATGGCTACACCTTC.

This chain links TRBV27 with TRBJ2-7; 8 bases are a match to TRBD1. V shed 5 bases and J 7 bases; nucleotides not matched to a gene: 7. Germline lookup yields CDR1 MNHEY and CDR2 SMNVEV (reference sequence). CDR3 length: 13 amino acids. This chain's CDR3 is CASSLAQGEEQYF. The CDR3 DNA follows: TGTGCCAGCAGTCTAGCACAGGGGGAAGAGCAGTACTTC.

V and J are TRBV19 and TRBJ2-7; 7 nucleotides align to TRBD1. Per germline, CDR1 LNHDA and CDR2 SQIVND (reference sequence). The CDR3 is 13 residues long. The J segment lost 4 bases and the V segment lost 6 bases, leaving 6 bases of the junction unmatched. The CDR3 DNA is TGTGCCAGTAGGAGGGACAGCGCATACGAGCAGTACTTC. It is translated as CASRRDSAYEQYF. The full variable domain, with the rest looked up from reference TRBV19 and TRBJ2-7, is DGGITQSPKYLFRKEGQNVTLSCEQNLNHDAMYWYRQDPGQGLRLIYYSQIVNDFQKGDIAEGYSVSREKKESFPLTVTSAQKNPTAFYLCASRRDSAYEQYFGPGTRLTVT.

The chain joins TRBV5-4 to TRBJ1-2; TRBD1 matches at 8 bases. Germline-derived CDR1 and CDR2 are SGHNT and YYREEE (reference sequence). The trim removed 5 bases at V and 7 bases at J, leaving 16 bases unmatched. The CDR3 runs to 16 residues. The CDR3 bases are TGTGCCAGCAGTGGACCCCGGGACAGGCGGGGGGGTGGCTACACCTTC. Translated: CASSGPRDRRGGGYTF.

This chain links TRBV7-9 with TRBJ1-1; D remains unclear. Per germline, CDR1 SEHNR and CDR2 FQNEAQ (reference sequence). Deletions cut 1 base from V and 5 bases from J, with 8 bases between. This CDR3 contains 13 residues. CDR3 sequence (DNA): TGTGCCAGCAGCTTAGTCGTGAGTACTGAAGCTTTCTTT. Its translation is CASSLVVSTEAFF.

The chain carries TRBV27 and TRBJ1-6; D remains ambiguous. Germline V gene lookup returns CDR1 MNHEY and CDR2 SMNVEV (reference sequence). This CDR3 region has 14 residues. V dropped 2 bases and J dropped 10 bases, with 12 bases sitting between them. CDR3 protein: CASSLISTGSPLHF. CDR3 DNA sequence: TGTGCCAGCAGTTTAATAAGCACGGGGTCACCCCTCCACTTT.

The chain has TRBV7-9 and TRBJ2-7; D call uncertain. Germline assignment: CDR1 SEHNR and CDR2 FQNEAQ (reference sequence). The V end was cut by 0 bases, the J end by 5 bases, with 14 bases between. This CDR3 is built from 15 residues. CDR3 in DNA: TGTGCCAGCAGCTTAGCGGCAGGTGCCCTCCACGAGCAGTACTTC. Protein product: CASSLAAGALHEQYF. Filled out from reference TRBV7-9 and TRBJ2-7, the complete variable domain reads DTGVSQNPRHKITKRGQNVTFRCDPISEHNRLYWYRQTLGQGPEFLTYFQNEAQLEKSRLLSDRFSAERPKGSFSTLEIQRTEQGDSAMYLCASSLAAGALHEQYFGPGTRLTVT.

The chain links TRBV7-2 to TRBJ1-1; D not resolved. The CDR3 sequence is 15 residues long. Per the germline V gene, CDR1 is SGHTA and CDR2 is FQGNSA. Trimming cost V 1 base and J 0 bases, with 9 bases left between them. CDR3 nucleotides: TGTGCCAGCAGCTTAGTGGGCAGTTTGAACACTGAAGCTTTCTTT. Its protein product is CASSLVGSLNTEAFF.

This clone was recorded once. The sample contains more than one DNA sequence encoding this CDR3. V and J are TRBV11-2 and TRBJ2-5; D is possibly TRBD1 (6 bases). V was cut by 1 base and J by 1 base, with 7 bases left in between. The CDR3 contains 14 residues. The germline V gene has CDR1 SGHAT and CDR2 FQNNGV. The CDR3 region has the DNA TGTGCCAGCAGCTTAGTAGGGGGCCAAGAGACCCAGTACTTC. Its translation: CASSLVGGQETQYF.

This rearrangement joins TRBV10-3 to TRBJ2-5; TRBD1 agrees at 10 bases. Germline V gene lookup returns CDR1 ENHRY and CDR2 SYGVKD. The CDR3 loop spans 14 amino acids. After removal of 6 bases from V and 2 bases from J, the junction contained 3 bases not matched to a gene. CDR3 in DNA: TGTGCCATCAGGGGACAGGGGTTACAAGAGACCCAGTACTTC. It codes for CAIRGQGLQETQYF.

The chain has TRBV15 and TRBJ2-7; D not certain. The CDR3 is made up of 15 amino acids. V shed 3 bases and J shed 5 bases, with 17 bases lying between them. CDR1 and CDR2 from the germline V gene are LNHNV and YYDKDF (reference sequence). CDR3 sequence reads: CATSSLSPFGHEQYF. CDR3 DNA: TGTGCCACCAGCAGCCTTTCCCCATTTGGGCACGAGCAGTACTTC.